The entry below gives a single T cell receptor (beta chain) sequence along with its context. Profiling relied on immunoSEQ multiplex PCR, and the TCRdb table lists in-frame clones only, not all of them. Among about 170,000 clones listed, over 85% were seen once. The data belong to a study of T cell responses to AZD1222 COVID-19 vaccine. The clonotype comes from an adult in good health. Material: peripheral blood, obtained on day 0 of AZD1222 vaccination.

The CDR3 spells CASSLEGRSGYGYTF. The CDR3 DNA reads TGCGCCAGCAGCTTGGAGGGCAGATCGGGCTATGGCTACACCTTC. This chain uses TRBV5-1 with TRBJ1-2; D not resolved. The length of the CDR3 is 15 residues. From germline, CDR1 is SGHRS and CDR2 YFSETQ. V lost 0 bases to trimming and J lost 4 bases, with 13 bases between them.